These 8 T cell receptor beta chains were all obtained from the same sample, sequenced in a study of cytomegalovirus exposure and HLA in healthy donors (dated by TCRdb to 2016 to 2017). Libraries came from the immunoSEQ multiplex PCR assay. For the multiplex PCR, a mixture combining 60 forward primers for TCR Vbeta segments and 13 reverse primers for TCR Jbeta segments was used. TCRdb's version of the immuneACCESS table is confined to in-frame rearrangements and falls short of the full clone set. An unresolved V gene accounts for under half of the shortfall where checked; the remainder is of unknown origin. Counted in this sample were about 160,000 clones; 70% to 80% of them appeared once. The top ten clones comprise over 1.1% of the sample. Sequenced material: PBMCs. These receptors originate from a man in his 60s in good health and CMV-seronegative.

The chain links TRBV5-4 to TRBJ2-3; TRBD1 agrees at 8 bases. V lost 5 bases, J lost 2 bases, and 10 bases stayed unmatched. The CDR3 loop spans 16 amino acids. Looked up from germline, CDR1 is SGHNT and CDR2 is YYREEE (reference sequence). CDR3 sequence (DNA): TGTGCCAGCAGGTCAGGACAGGGAGTTTCCACAGATACGCAGTATTTT. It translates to CASRSGQGVSTDTQYF.

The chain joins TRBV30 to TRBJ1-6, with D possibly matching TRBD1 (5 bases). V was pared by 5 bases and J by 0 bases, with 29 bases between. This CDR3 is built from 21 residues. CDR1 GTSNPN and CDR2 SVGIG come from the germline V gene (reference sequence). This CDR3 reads CAWPPNFRAKDSSSYNSPLHF. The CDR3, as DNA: TGTGCCTGGCCCCCAAATTTCAGGGCCAAGGATTCAAGCTCCTATAATTCACCCCTCCACTTT.

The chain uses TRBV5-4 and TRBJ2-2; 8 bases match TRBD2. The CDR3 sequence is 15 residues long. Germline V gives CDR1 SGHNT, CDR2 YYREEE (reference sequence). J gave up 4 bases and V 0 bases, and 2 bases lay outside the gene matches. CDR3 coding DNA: TGTGCCAGCAGCTTGGGAGCGGGGGTCACCGGGGAGCTGTTTTTT. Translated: CASSLGAGVTGELFF. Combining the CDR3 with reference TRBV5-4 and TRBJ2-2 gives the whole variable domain ETGVTQSPTHLIKTRGQQVTLRCSSQSGHNTVSWYQQALGQGPQFIFQYYREEENGRGNFPPRFSGLQFPNYSSELNVNALELDDSALYLCASSLGAGVTGELFFGEGSRLTVL.

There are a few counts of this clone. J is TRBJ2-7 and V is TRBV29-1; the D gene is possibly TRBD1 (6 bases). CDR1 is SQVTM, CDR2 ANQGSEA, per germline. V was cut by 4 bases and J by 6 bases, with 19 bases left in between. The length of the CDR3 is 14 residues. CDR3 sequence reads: CSVGNRASGSEQYF. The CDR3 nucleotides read TGCAGCGTTGGAAACAGGGCGTCGGGGTCCGAGCAGTACTTC.

CDR3 region: CASSELAGATTDTQYF. The CDR3 DNA sequence: TGTGCCAGCAGTGAGCTAGCGGGGGCCACCACAGATACGCAGTATTTT. The chain combines TRBV2 with TRBJ2-3, with 10 bases lining up with TRBD2. The CDR3 length is 16 residues. The germline CDR1 and CDR2 sequences are SNHLY and FYNNEI. Germline trimming cut 3 bases from V and 2 bases from J; bases unmatched to any gene: 5.

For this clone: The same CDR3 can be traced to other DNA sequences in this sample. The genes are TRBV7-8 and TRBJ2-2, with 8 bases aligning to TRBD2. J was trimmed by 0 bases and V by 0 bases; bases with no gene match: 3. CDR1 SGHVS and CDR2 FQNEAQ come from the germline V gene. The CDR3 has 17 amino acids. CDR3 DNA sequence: TGTGCCAGCAGCTTAGCGGGCGGGGGGCCGAACACCGGGGAGCTGTTTTTT. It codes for CASSLAGGGPNTGELFF.

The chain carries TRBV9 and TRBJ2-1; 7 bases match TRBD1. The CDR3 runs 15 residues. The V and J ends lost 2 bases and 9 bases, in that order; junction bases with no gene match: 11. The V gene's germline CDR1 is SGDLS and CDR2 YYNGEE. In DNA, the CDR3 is TGTGCCAGCAGCGTCCTACAGGGAACAGGGGCTGAGCAGTTCTTC. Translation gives CASSVLQGTGAEQFF.

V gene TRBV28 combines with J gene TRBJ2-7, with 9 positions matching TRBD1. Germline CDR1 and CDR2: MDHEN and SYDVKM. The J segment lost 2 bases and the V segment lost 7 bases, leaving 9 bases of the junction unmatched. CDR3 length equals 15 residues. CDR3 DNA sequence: TGTGCCAGCACCTACCCGGGACAGGGTACCTACGAGCAGTACTTC. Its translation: CASTYPGQGTYEQYF.